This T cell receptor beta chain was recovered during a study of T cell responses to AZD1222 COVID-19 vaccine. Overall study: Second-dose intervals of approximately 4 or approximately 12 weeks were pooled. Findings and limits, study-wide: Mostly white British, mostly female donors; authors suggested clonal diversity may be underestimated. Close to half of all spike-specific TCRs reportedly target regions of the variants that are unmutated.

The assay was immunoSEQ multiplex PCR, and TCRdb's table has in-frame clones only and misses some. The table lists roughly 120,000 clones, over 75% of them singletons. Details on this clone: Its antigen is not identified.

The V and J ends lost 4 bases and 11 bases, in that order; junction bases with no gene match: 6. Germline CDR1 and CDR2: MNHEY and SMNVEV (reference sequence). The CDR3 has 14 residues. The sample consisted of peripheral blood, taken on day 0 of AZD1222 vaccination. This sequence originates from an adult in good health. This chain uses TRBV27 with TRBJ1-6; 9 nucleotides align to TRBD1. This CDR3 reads CASSWRDRVTPLHF. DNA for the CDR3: TGTGCCAGCAGTTGGCGGGACAGGGTTACACCCCTCCACTTT.